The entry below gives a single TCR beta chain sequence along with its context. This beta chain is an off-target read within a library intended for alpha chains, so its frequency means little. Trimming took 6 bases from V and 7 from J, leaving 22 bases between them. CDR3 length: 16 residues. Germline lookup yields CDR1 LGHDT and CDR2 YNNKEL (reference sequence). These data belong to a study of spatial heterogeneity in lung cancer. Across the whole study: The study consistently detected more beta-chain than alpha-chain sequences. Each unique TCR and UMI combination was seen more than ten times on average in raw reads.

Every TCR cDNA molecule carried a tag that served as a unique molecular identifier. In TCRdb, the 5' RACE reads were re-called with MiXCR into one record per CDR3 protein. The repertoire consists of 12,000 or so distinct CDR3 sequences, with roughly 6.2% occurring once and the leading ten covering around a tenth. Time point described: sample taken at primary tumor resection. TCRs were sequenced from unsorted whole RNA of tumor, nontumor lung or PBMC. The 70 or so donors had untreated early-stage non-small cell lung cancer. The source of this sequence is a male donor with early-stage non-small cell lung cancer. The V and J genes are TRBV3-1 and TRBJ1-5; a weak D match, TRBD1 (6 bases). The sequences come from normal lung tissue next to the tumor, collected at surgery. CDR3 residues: CASSPNSGGATQPQHF. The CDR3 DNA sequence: TGTGCCAGCAGTCCGAACAGTGGGGGCGCCACCCAGCCCCAGCATTTT.